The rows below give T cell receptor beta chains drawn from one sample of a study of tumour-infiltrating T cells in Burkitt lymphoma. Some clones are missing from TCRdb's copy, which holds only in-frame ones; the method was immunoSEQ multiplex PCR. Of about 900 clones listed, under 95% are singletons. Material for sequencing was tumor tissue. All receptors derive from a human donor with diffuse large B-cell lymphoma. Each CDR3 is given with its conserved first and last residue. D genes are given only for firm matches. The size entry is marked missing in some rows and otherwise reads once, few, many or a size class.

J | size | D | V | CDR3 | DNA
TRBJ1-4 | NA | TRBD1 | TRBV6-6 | CASSLPDRSNEKLFF | TGTGCCAGCAGTCTACCGGACAGGTCTAATGAAAAACTGTTTTTT
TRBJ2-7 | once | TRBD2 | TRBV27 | CASSFGGVKREQYF | TGTGCCAGCAGTTTTGGGGGGGTGAAGAGAGAGCAGTACTTC
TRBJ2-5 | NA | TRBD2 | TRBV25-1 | CASSFSGETQYF | TGTGCCAGCAGTTTTAGCGGGGAGACCCAGTACTTC
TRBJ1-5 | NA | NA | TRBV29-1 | CSVAQGGNQPQHF | TGCAGCGTTGCGCAGGGAGGAAATCAGCCCCAGCATTTT
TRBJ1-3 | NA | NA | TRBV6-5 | CASSRGLRGNTIYF | TGTGCCAGCAGCAGGGGCTTAAGGGGAAACACCATATATTTT
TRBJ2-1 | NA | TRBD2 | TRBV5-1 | CASSLIQRDYNEQFF | TGCGCCAGCAGCTTGATCCAGCGGGATTACAATGAGCAGTTCTTC
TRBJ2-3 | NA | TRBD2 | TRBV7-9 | CASSSYIAGASTDTQYF | TGTGCCAGCAGCTCCTATATAGCGGGGGCTAGCACAGATACGCAGTATTTT
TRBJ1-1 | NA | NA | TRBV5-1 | CASSLASANTEAFF | TGCGCCAGCAGCTTGGCCTCGGCTAACACTGAAGCTTTCTTT
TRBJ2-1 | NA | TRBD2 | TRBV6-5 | CASRPLAGARDEQFF | TGTGCCAGCCGGCCTCTAGCGGGGGCCCGCGATGAGCAGTTCTTC
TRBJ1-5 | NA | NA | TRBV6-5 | CASRPDGYNQPQHF | TGTGCCAGCAGACCGGACGGATACAATCAGCCCCAGCATTTT
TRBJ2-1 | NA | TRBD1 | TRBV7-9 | CASSSRQGKGLKEQFF | TGTGCCAGCAGCTCCCGACAGGGTAAAGGATTAAAGGAGCAGTTCTTC
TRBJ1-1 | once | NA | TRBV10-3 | CAISLHLNTEAFF | TGTGCCATCAGCCTGCATTTGAACACTGAAGCTTTCTTT
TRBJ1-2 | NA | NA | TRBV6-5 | CASSSGRDRNYGYTF | TGTGCCAGCAGTTCAGGGAGGGACCGTAACTATGGCTACACCTTC
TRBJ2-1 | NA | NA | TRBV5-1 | CASSLSRAGGNNEQFF | TGCGCCAGCAGCTTGAGCAGGGCGGGTGGGAATAATGAGCAGTTCTTC
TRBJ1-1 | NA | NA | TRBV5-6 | CASSLVGTNTEAFF | TGTGCCAGCAGCTTAGTGGGAACGAACACTGAAGCTTTCTTT
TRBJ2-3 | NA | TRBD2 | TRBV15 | CATSGGGQLVSQYF | TGTGCCACCAGCGGCGGGGGGCAGCTGGTTTCGCAGTATTTT
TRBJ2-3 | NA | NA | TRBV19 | CASSREGTATQYF | TGTGCCAGTAGTCGGGAAGGGACGGCTACGCAGTATTTT
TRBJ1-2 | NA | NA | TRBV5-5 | CASSKVGYGYTF | TGTGCCAGCTCGAAAGTGGGGTATGGCTACACCTTC
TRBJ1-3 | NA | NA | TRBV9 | CASSVAGSGNTIYF | TGTGCCAGCAGCGTAGCGGGTTCTGGAAACACCATATATTTT
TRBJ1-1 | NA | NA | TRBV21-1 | CASSRWTANTEAFF | TGTGCCAGCAGCAGGTGGACAGCTAACACTGAAGCTTTCTTT
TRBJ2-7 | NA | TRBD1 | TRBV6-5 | CASRHRDRVSEQYF | TGTGCCAGCAGGCACCGGGACAGGGTTAGCGAGCAGTACTTC
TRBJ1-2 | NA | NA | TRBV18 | CASSPPMENGYTF | TGTGCCAGCTCACCACCCATGGAGAATGGCTACACCTTC
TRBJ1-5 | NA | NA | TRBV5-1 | CASSLEGRGRPQHF | TGCGCCAGCAGCTTGGAAGGCCGCGGCCGGCCCCAGCATTTT
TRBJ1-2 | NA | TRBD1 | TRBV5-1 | CASSLGGTVNYGYTF | TGCGCCAGCAGCTTGGGTGGGACAGTTAACTATGGCTACACCTTC
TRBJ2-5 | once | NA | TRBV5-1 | CASSLAPSETQYF | TGCGCCAGCAGCTTGGCACCTTCAGAGACCCAGTACTTC
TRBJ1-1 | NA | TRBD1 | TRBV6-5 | CASSYSRGLEAFF | TGTGCCAGCAGTTACTCGAGGGGGCTTGAAGCTTTCTTT
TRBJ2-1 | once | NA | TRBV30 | CAWTGASVHNEQFF | TGTGCCTGGACCGGGGCTAGCGTTCACAATGAGCAGTTCTTC
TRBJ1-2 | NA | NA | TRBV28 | CASSLVPRRGGVYGYTF | TGTGCCAGCAGTCTAGTTCCTCGGAGAGGGGGAGTTTATGGCTACACCTTC
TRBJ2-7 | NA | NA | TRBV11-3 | CASSLRYYEQYF | TGTGCCAGCAGCTTAAGGTACTACGAGCAGTACTTC
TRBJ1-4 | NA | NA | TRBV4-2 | CASSQGISEKLFF | TGTGCCAGCAGCCAAGGAATCAGTGAAAAACTGTTTTTT
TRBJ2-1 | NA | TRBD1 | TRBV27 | CASSLPGVTGLSSYNEQFF | TGTGCCAGCAGTTTGCCCGGGGTGACAGGGCTAAGTTCCTACAATGAGCAGTTCTTC
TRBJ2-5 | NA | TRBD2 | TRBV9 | CASSALGLAGAETQYF | TGTGCCAGCAGCGCTTTGGGACTAGCGGGGGCGGAGACCCAGTACTTC
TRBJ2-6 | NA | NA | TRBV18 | CASSQPMGANVLTF | TGTGCCAGCTCACAACCTATGGGGGCCAACGTCCTGACTTTC
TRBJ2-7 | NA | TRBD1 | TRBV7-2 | CASSLRTGGSYEQYF | TGTGCCAGCAGCTTAAGGACAGGGGGGTCCTACGAGCAGTACTTC
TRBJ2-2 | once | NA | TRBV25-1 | CASRMAGKRAGELFF | TGTGCCAGCAGGATGGCAGGGAAAAGGGCCGGGGAGCTGTTTTTT
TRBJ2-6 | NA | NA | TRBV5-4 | CASSLQLGGANVLTF | TGTGCCAGCAGCCTCCAGCTAGGCGGGGCCAACGTCCTGACTTTC
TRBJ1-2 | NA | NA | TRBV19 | CASRRDRTRGYTF | TGTGCCAGTAGACGAGACAGGACAAGAGGCTACACCTTC
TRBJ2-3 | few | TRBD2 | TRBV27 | CASSSPLAGGTDTQYF | TGTGCCAGCAGTTCTCCACTAGCGGGGGGAACGGATACGCAGTATTTT
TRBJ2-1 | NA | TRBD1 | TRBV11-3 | CASSQRTGLTPTKYNEQFF | TGTGCCAGCAGCCAAAGGACAGGACTGACCCCGACTAAGTACAATGAGCAGTTCTTC
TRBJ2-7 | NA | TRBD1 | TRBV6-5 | CASRQLAGGYEQYF | TGTGCCAGCAGACAGCTGGCAGGGGGCTACGAGCAGTACTTC
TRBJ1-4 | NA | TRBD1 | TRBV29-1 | CSAQDRAASGEKLFF | TGCAGCGCCCAGGACAGGGCCGCTTCGGGGGAAAAACTGTTTTTT
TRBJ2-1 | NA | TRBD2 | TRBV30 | CAWNFRGLAGAHEQFF | TGTGCCTGGAACTTTCGCGGACTAGCGGGAGCACATGAGCAGTTCTTC
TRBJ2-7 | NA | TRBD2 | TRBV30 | CAWSLRGGLATEQYF | TGTGCCTGGAGTCTTCGCGGGGGTCTCGCCACCGAGCAGTACTTC
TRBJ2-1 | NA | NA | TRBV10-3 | CASQGNNEQFF | TGTGCCAGTCAGGGGAACAATGAGCAGTTCTTC
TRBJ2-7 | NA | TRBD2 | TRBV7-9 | CASSNTGLADEQYF | TGTGCCAGCAGCAATACGGGACTAGCAGACGAGCAGTACTTC
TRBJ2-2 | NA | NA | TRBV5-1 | CASSHGLNTGELFF | TGCGCCAGCAGCCATGGACTTAACACCGGGGAGCTGTTTTTT
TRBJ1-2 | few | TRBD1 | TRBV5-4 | CASSWMGQGIYGYTF | TGTGCCAGCAGCTGGATGGGACAGGGGATCTATGGCTACACCTTC
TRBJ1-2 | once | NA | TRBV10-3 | CAISDPRDSGYTF | TGTGCCATCAGTGATCCGAGGGATAGTGGCTACACCTTC
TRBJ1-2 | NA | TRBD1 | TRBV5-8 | CASSFPEGRDRAKLDGYTF | TGTGCCAGCAGCTTTCCGGAGGGGCGGGACAGGGCAAAATTGGATGGCTACACCTTC
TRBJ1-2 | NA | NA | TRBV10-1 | CASSDVSGGYTF | TGCGCCAGCAGTGATGTTAGCGGGGGCTACACCTTC
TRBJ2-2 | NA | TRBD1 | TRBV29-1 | CSVQRLSEQGSGELFF | TGCAGCGTCCAACGCCTATCCGAACAGGGGTCCGGGGAGCTGTTTTTT
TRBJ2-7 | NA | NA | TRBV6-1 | CASSLGDASSYEQYF | TGTGCCAGCAGTCTTGGGGACGCCAGCTCCTACGAGCAGTACTTC
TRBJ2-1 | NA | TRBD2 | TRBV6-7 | CASSYATSGSGNEQFF | TGTGCCAGCAGTTACGCGACTAGCGGGAGTGGTAATGAGCAGTTCTTC
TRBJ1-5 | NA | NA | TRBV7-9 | CASSLTESNQPQHF | TGTGCCAGCAGCTTGACAGAATCAAATCAGCCCCAGCATTTT
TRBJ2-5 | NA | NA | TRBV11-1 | CASSLKETQYF | TGTGCCAGCAGCTTAAAAGAGACCCAGTACTTC
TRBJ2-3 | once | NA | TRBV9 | CASSARTASGTDTQYF | TGTGCCAGCAGCGCCCGTACGGCCAGTGGCACAGATACGCAGTATTTT
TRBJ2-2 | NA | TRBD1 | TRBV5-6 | CASSMGQLNTGELFF | TGTGCCAGCAGCATGGGACAGTTGAACACCGGGGAGCTGTTTTTT
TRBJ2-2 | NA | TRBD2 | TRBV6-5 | CASSSGEMIGELFF | TGTGCCAGCAGTAGCGGGGAGATGATCGGGGAGCTGTTTTTT
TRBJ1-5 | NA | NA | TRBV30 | CAWNKLSGEPQHF | TGTGCCTGGAATAAGTTATCCGGGGAGCCCCAGCATTTT
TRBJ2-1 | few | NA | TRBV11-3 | CASSLRRGNEQFF | TGTGCCAGCAGCTTACGACGAGGGAATGAGCAGTTCTTC